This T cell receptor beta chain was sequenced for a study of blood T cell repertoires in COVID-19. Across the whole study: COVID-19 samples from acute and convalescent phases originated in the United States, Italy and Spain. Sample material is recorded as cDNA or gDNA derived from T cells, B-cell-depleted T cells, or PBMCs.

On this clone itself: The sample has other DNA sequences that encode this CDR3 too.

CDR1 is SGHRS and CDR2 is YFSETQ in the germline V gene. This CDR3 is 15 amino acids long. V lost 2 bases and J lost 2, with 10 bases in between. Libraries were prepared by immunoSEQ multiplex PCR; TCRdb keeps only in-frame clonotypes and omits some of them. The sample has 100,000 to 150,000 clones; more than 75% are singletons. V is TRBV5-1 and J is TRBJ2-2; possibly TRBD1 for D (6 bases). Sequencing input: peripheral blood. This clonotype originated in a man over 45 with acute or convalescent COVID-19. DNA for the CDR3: TGCGCCAGCAGCTTACGGACAGCAAACACCGGGGAGCTGTTTTTT. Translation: CASSLRTANTGELFF.